This T cell receptor (beta chain) was obtained from a study of somatic mutations in cytotoxic T cells in rheumatoid arthritis (TCRdb year 2017). For the wider study: Peripheral blood (roughly 33 ml EDTA) was collected from patients immediately after diagnosis and before any treatment began. Sorted V beta1+ cells also underwent TCRB sequencing, and some V beta antibody-stained T-cell populations were flow-sorted at nearly 100% purity on a FACSAria II or Sony SH800. To characterize clonality, the study used TCRB deep sequencing while asking whether somatic mutations are carried by expanded CD8+ T-cell clones in newly diagnosed, untreated rheumatoid arthritis. For some 68 rheumatoid arthritis patients and 20 healthy controls, TCRB deep sequencing was carried out. The median ages of the patient and control groups were essentially identical.

Genomic DNA underwent TCRB CDR3 sequencing using the immunoSEQ assay. The published analysis was carried out like this. Published virus-specific TCRB sequences were compared with patient CD8+ clones larger than 1%, and only a few matches were found. Analyses were restricted to productive TCRB rearrangements. Defining a clone by its unique TCRB CDR3 sequence, the study calculated clonality as a productive clonality index derived from Shannon entropy. Repertoire overlap for a pair of samples was computed from each clone's template counts relative to total templates per sample. A correlation with a Spearman r of approximately 0.6 was found between V-gene usage by flow cytometry and V-gene usage by TCRB sequencing. TCRdb provides this immuneACCESS table in a form limited to in-frame rearrangements. Some clones are lacking; in checked studies, under half of them reflect an unresolved V gene, and why the rest are absent is not known. That table is the source of V, J and clone size, and D and trimming were worked out from the DNA. Here the sample has approximately 14,000 clones; around 70% occur a single time. In total, the top ten clones hold 10% of the sample.

From cysteine to phenylalanine, the CDR3 is 14 amino acids long. Kept here is only the CDR3 DNA, which spans 42 bases and is read in frame from base 1. V was cut back by 2 bases and J by 0 bases, leaving a gap of 8 bases between them. The germline V gene provides CDR1 SGHTA and CDR2 FQGNSA. On this clone: What antigen it recognizes has not been identified. Per-nucleotide qualities are absent, and no much larger clonotype sits a single base away.

CD4+ and CD8+ cells were isolated by positive magnetic bead selection on an AutoMACS, and purity was checked by flow cytometry. A TCR V beta antibody panel was used in flow cytometry to screen first for clonal expansions, which were then characterized by TCRB deep sequencing of sorted CD8+ fractions. Ficoll-Paque PLUS density gradient separation was used to isolate peripheral blood mononuclear cells. DNA was extracted from CD4-enriched, CD8-enriched or PBMC samples with Nucleospin Tissue or Tissue XS kits and quantified with a Qubit 2.0 fluorometer. The paper's findings and limits, for the study overall: In about an eighth of the roughly 60 patients, more than 20% of CD8+ cells belonged to the largest CD8+ clone, while several identical CD8+ TCRB sequences were shared between blood and synovial fluid. An increase of CD8+ clonality with age was seen in patients (Spearman r ≈ 0.46) but not in healthy controls. CD8+ T-cell clonality did not differ significantly between rheumatoid arthritis patients and age-matched healthy controls. The slight TRBV07 underrepresentation in patients was not adjusted for multiple comparisons. Viral specificity could not be ruled out by absence from virus-specific databases, and the antigen targets of the expanded CD8+ clones remained unknown.

Recombination linked TRBV7-2 to TRBJ2-7; the D gene cannot be resolved reliably. The sequenced sample consisted of CD8+ T cells sorted from blood. The sequence came from an adult with rheumatoid arthritis. The DNA sequence follows: TGTGCCAGCAGCTTATGGGCCAGCTCCTACGAGCAGTACTTC. This codes for CASSLWASSYEQYF.